Here is one TCR beta chain with its context. Methods used by the authors: By means of reference gene primer amplification, nucleated cell counts were estimated. Assay: immunoSEQ multiplex PCR; the TCRdb copy retains only in-frame clones and omits some. That table furnishes V, J and clone size, whereas the DNA furnished D and trimming. The table shows fewer than 400,000 clones, with approximately 91% occurring only once. These data come from a study of blood T cell repertoires in COVID-19. CDR1 and CDR2 from the germline V gene are MGHDK and SYGVNS. V lost 6 bases and J lost 3; bases outside the gene matches: 6. CDR3 length equals 15 residues.

The V call is TRBV25-1, the J call TRBJ1-5, with 9 bases fitting TRBD1. Sample: PBMCs or T cells enriched from blood (not recorded which). The receptor was derived from a man aged 55-75 years who had recovered from COVID-19. The CDR3 sequence: CASRGQGRSNQPQHF. The CDR3 bases are TGTGCCAGCAGGGGACAGGGTCGCTCCAATCAGCCCCAGCATTTT.